The 10 T cell receptor beta chains presented below share a single source sample, sequenced in a study of blood T cell repertoires in COVID-19. The assay was immunoSEQ multiplex PCR, and TCRdb's table has in-frame clones only and misses some. This table holds about 170,000 clones, roughly 84% found once. Sequencing input: peripheral blood. The receptor set was obtained from a man in his forties or fifties with active or convalescent COVID-19.

Remarks on this clone: Germline and junction disagree at one end, which may indicate a read error. The same CDR3 is also encoded by other DNA sequences in this sample. CDR3 bases: TGTGCCAGCAGTTCCCGGGATGGTTACACCTTC. The encoded protein is CASSSRDGYTF. The V and J genes are TRBV27 and TRBJ1-2; D is ambiguous. This CDR3 contains 11 residues. Germline V gene data show CDR1 as MNHEY and CDR2 as SMNVEV (reference sequence).

The chain has TRBV7-2 and TRBJ2-2; 10 bases line up with TRBD2. V shed 1 base, J shed 5 bases, and the junction held 1 base outside the gene matches. CDR1 and CDR2 from the germline V gene are SGHTA and FQGNSA. CDR3 size: 15 residues. In DNA form, the CDR3 reads TGTGCCAGCAGCTTAGGAGCGGGGGGGACCGGGGAGCTGTTTTTT. Its translation: CASSLGAGGTGELFF.

V usage is TRBV9 and J usage is TRBJ2-1; TRBD2 aligns across 14 bases. Germline CDR1 and CDR2: SGDLS and YYNGEE. V shed 3 bases and J 4 bases; nucleotides not matched to a gene: 15. CDR3 length: 20 residues. This CDR3 is CASSARRLAGGLLCYNEQFF. In DNA, the CDR3 is TGTGCCAGCAGCGCCCGAAGACTAGCGGGGGGGCTTCTGTGTTACAATGAGCAGTTCTTC.

V usage is TRBV3-1 (or the pseudogene TRBV3-2) and J usage is TRBJ1-4; D unclear. This CDR3 is built from 14 residues. Per germline, CDR1 LGHDT and CDR2 YNNKEL (reference sequence). Trimming pared 2 bases from V and 6 bases from J, leaving 10 bases between. The CDR3 nucleotides read TGTGCCAGCAGCCAACGAGACGGGGATGAAAAACTGTTTTTT. Its protein product is CASSQRDGDEKLFF.

The chain recombines TRBV10-3 with TRBJ2-3; D not certain. Germline assignment: CDR1 ENHRY and CDR2 SYGVKD. V was shortened by 1 base and J by 2 bases, with 7 bases between the two germline ends. The CDR3 length is 14 residues. The CDR3 DNA reads TGTGCCATCAGTGAGTGGCAGGACACAGATACGCAGTATTTT. Its translation is CAISEWQDTDTQYF.

J is TRBJ1-5 and V is TRBV19; D unclear. The CDR3 runs to 12 residues. Trimming removed 7 bases from V and 1 base from J, with 5 bases in between. CDR1 and CDR2 from the germline V gene are LNHDA and SQIVND (reference sequence). CDR3 DNA: TGTGCCAGTACCCTAAGCAATCAGCCCCAGCATTTT. The encoded protein is CASTLSNQPQHF.

V and J are TRBV20-1 and TRBJ2-3; TRBD2 agrees at 11 bases. From germline, CDR1 is DFQATT and CDR2 SNEGSKA (reference sequence). The CDR3 is 15 amino acids. V shed 4 bases and J 2 bases; nucleotides not matched to a gene: 5. CDR3 bases: TGCAGTGCTACTGAGACTAGCGGGGCCACAGATACGCAGTATTTT. This encodes CSATETSGATDTQYF.

This chain connects TRBV19 to TRBJ2-2, with TRBD2 matching over 7 bases. The CDR3 consists of 15 residues. Germline lookup yields CDR1 LNHDA and CDR2 SQIVND (reference sequence). The junction had 8 bases not matched to a gene; V was cut back by 3 bases and J by 7 bases. The CDR3 is CASSIKAGRVGELFF. In nucleotides, the CDR3 is TGTGCCAGTAGTATTAAGGCAGGGAGGGTCGGGGAGCTGTTTTTT.

V usage is TRBV24-1 and J usage is TRBJ1-2; D might be TRBD1 (6 bases). Germline CDR1 and CDR2: KGHDR and SFDVKD. This CDR3 contains 13 residues. Trimming removed 2 bases from V and 8 bases from J, with 11 bases in between. The DNA of the CDR3 is TGTGCCACCAGTGATTCGGACAGTTGGGGCTACACCTTC. Encoded protein: CATSDSDSWGYTF.

The CDR3 loop reads CASSPSVGRPSNTGELFF. CDR3 bases: TGCGCCAGCAGCCCCTCGGTCGGCAGGCCGTCGAACACCGGGGAGCTGTTTTTT. The chain is built from TRBV4-3 and TRBJ2-2; D call uncertain. Between the trimmed V and J ends, which lost 4 bases and 0 bases, there was a span of 18 bases. CDR1 and CDR2 (germline): LGHNA, YSLEER. This CDR3 spans 18 amino acids.